The clone carrying this T cell receptor (beta chain) was counted only a few times. The sample originates from a study of T-cell reconstitution after alpha-beta-depleted transplantation in children. The CDR3 is 14 residues long. Trimming at V came to 6 bases and at J to 3 bases, leaving 6 bases not matched to a gene. Researchers prepared the TCRbeta library using unique molecular identifiers, the study reports. Each CDR3 protein gets one entry after TCRdb re-called the PCR reads with MiXCR. Counted here are around 600,000 distinct CDR3 sequences, approximately 15% occurring once; the ten biggest clones make up approximately 1.1%.

The receptor's source is a human donor who donated a stem cell graft to a child with acute myeloid leukemia. V usage is TRBV5-3 and J usage is TRBJ1-5; the match to TRBD1 covers 7 bases. TRBV5-3 is filed as an ORF, its function uncertain. The sample was PBMCs from the stem cell graft donor, taken from the stem cell graft. Here the CDR3 DNA reads TGTGCCAGAATCGGGGACAGCCCCAATCAGCCCCAGCATTTT. It translates to CARIGDSPNQPQHF.